This T cell receptor beta chain appears in the sequencing data of a study of shared clonotypes between healthy human individuals. For the study at large: CD4 naive cells filled three plates per donor, CD4 memory three, CD8 naive two and CD8 memory one. Study observations and caveats: Represented genetic and exposure-history diversity was restricted by having few donors. Some clonotypes were shared by all four sorted-subset donors, while others were not shared. The non-shared ones had lower generation probabilities than the shared ones.

Regarding this clone: Its antigen is not known.

Researchers divided each subset's genomic DNA evenly across several immunoSEQ plates. Method: immunoSEQ multiplex PCR; TCRdb's copy keeps in-frame clones and lacks some. This repertoire shows around 510,000 clones, roughly 95% found once; its top ten account for about 0.059%. The CDR3 has 15 amino acids. Germline V CDR1 and CDR2: SGHRS, YFSETQ. The ends were cut back, 0 bases at V and 4 bases at J, with 13 bases in the middle. The source material was naive CD4+ T cells sorted from blood. The subset here: CD45RA+ positively selected. The TCR sequence derives from a woman aged 25-40 years in good health. V is TRBV5-1 and J is TRBJ1-2; D is unresolved. The DNA for the CDR3 is TGCGCCAGCAGCTTGGGGCAGGCCAGACGCTATGGCTACACCTTC. It specifies CASSLGQARRYGYTF.